The sequence of this T cell receptor beta chain was determined in a study of response to subunit inactivated influenza vaccine. Germline values: CDR1 KGHDR, CDR2 SFDVKD. Trimming cost V 1 base and J 6 bases, with 12 bases left between them. The CDR3 covers 14 residues. TCRdb analysed the RT-PCR reads with MiXCR anew, one entry per CDR3 protein. The table lists about 570,000 distinct CDR3 sequences, roughly 12% of them singletons. This sample was shared with a second study, whose subject was T cells expressing NK-cell markers. This second study says: As the method of synthesis, 5'RACE template switching with UMIs yielded TCR beta cDNA. Repertoire data for TCR beta were derived from sorted T cells (CD3+CD56+NKG2C+, CD3+CD56+NKG2C- and CD3+CD56-NKG2C+). Among the experiments, several used an anti-gamma-delta TCR antibody to restrict sorting to alpha-beta TCR T cells. Dominant NKG2C+ clonotypes in 5 or 6 donors made up about 1.0-7.0% of CD8+ T cells.

This TCR derives from a man between 45 and 60 years old who received an inactivated influenza vaccine. This chain uses TRBV24-1 with TRBJ2-7; D remains ambiguous. Sequenced material: PBMCs from blood, taken on the day of vaccination. The CDR3 bases are TGTGCCACCAGTGATTTAGGCAGGATGGGCGAGCAGTACTTC. Amino acid sequence: CATSDLGRMGEQYF.